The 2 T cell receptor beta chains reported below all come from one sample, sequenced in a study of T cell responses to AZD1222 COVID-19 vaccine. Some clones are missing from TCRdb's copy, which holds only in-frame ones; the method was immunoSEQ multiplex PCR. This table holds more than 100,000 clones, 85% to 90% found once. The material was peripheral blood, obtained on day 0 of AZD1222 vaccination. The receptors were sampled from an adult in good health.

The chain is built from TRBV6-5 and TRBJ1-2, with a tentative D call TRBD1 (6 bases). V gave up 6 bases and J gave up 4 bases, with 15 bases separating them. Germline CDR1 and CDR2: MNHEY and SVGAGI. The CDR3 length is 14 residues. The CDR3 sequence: CASSAYTGIYGYTF. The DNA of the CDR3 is TGTGCCAGCAGCGCCTATACAGGGATCTATGGCTACACCTTC.

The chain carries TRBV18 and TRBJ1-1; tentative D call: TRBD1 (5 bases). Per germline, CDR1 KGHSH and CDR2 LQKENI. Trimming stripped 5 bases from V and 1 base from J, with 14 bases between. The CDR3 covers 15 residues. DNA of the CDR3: TGTGCCAGCTCAGATAAAGGACACTCGAACACTGAAGCTTTCTTT. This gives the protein CASSDKGHSNTEAFF.